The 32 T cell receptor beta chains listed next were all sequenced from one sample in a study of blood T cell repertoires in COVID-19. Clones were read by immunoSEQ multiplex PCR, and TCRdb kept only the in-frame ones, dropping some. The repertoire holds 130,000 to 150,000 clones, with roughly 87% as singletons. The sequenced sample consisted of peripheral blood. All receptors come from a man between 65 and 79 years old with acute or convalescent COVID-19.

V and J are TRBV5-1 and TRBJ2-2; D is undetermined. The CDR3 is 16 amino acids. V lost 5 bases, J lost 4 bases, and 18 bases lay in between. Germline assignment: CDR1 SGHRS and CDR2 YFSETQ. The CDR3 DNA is TGCGCCAGCAGGTTGCAGGCGAAAGTGAGCACCGGGGAGCTGTTTTTT. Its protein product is CASRLQAKVSTGELFF.

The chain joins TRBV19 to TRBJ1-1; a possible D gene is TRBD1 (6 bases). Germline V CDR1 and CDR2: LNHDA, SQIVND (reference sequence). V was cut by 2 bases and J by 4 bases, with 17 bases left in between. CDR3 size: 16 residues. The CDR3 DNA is TGTGCCAGTAGTATAATAAACAGGGAAAGGGGCACTGAAGCTTTCTTT. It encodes CASSIINRERGTEAFF.

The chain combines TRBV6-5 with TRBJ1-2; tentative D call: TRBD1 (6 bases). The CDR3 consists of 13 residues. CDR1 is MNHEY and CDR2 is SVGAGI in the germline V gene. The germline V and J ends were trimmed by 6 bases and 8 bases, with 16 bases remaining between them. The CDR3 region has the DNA TGTGCCAGCAGACGAGGACAGTTTGAGGGCTACACCTTC. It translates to CASRRGQFEGYTF.

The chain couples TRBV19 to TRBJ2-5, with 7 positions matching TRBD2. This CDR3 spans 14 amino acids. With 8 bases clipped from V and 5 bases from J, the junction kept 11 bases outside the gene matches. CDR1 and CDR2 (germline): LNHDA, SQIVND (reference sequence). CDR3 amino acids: CASQDWGGGETQYF. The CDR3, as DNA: TGTGCCAGTCAGGACTGGGGGGGAGGGGAGACCCAGTACTTC.

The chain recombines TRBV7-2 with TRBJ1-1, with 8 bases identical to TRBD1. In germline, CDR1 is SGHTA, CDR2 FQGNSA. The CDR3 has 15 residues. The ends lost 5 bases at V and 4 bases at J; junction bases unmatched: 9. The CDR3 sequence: CASSPSGGGGTEAFF. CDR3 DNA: TGTGCCAGCAGCCCCTCAGGGGGCGGTGGCACTGAAGCTTTCTTT.

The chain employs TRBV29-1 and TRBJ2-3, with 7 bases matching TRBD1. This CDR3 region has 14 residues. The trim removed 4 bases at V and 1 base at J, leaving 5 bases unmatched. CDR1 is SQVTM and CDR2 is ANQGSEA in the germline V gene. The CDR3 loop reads CSVAYRGGTDTQYF. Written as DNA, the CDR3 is TGCAGCGTTGCCTACAGGGGCGGCACAGATACGCAGTATTTT.

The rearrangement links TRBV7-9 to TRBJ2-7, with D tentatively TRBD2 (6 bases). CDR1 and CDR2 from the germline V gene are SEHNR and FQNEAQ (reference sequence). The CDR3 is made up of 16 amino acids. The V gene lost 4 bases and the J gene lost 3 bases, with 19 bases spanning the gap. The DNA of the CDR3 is TGTGCCAGCAGCTCGCCCGGGGGTATCGGGCTCTACGAGCAGTACTTC. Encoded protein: CASSSPGGIGLYEQYF.

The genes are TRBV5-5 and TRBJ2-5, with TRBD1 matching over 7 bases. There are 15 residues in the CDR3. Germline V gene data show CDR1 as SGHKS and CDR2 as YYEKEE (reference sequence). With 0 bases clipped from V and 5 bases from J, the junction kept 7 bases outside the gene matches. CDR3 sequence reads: CASSLVPGGQETQYF. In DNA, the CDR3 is TGTGCCAGCAGCTTGGTGCCAGGGGGTCAGGAGACCCAGTACTTC.

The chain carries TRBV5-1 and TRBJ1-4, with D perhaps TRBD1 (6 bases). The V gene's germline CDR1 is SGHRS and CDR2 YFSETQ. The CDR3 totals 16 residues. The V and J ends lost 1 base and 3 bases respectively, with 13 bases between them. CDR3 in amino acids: CASSLLGGRANEKLFF. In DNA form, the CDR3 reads TGCGCCAGCAGCTTGTTAGGGGGTAGGGCTAATGAAAAACTGTTTTTT.

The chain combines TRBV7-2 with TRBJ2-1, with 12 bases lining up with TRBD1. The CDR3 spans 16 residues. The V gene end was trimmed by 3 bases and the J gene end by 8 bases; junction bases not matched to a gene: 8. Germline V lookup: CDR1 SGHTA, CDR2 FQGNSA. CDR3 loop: CASSFGDRGRLDEQFF. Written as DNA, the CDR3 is TGTGCCAGCAGCTTCGGGGACAGGGGGCGCTTGGATGAGCAGTTCTTC.

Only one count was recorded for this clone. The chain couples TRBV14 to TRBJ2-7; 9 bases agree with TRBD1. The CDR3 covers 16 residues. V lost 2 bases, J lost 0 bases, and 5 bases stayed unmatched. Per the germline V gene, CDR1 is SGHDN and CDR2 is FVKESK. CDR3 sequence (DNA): TGTGCCAGCAGCCAAATCGGGACAGGGTACTCCTACGAGCAGTACTTC. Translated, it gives CASSQIGTGYSYEQYF.

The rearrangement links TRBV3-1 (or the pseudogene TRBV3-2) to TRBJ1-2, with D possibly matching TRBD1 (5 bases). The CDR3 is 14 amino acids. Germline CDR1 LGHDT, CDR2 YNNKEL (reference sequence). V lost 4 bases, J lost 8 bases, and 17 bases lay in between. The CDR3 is CASSPNVGVGGYTF. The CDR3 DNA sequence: TGTGCCAGCAGCCCCAACGTAGGGGTCGGCGGCTACACCTTC.

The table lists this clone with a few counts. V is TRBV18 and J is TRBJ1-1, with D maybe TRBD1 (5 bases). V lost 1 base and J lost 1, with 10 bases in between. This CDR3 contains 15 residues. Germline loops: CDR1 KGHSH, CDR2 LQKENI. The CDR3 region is CASSPRPRENTEAFF. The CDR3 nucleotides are TGTGCCAGCTCACCACGTCCCAGGGAGAACACTGAAGCTTTCTTT.

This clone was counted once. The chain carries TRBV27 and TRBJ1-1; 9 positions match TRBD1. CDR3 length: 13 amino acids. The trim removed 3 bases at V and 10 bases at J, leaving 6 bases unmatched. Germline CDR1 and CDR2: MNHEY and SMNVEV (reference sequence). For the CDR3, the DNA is TGTGCCAGCAGTTTGGGAACAGGGGGCCCAGCTTTCTTT. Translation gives CASSLGTGGPAFF.

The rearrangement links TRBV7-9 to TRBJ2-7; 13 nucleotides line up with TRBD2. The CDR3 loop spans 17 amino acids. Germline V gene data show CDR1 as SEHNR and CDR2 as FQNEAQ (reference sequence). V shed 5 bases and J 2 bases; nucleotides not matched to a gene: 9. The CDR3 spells CASSPGLAGAIPYEQYF. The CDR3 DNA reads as TGTGCCAGCAGCCCTGGACTAGCGGGGGCTATTCCCTACGAGCAGTACTTC. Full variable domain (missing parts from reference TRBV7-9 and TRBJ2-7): DTGVSQNPRHKITKRGQNVTFRCDPISEHNRLYWYRQTLGQGPEFLTYFQNEAQLEKSRLLSDRFSAERPKGSFSTLEIQRTEQGDSAMYLCASSPGLAGAIPYEQYFGPGTRLTVT.

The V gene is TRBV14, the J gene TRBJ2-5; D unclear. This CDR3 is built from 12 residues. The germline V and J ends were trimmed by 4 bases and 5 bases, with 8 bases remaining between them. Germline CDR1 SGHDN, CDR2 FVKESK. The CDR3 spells CASSPQRETQYF. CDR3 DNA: TGTGCCAGCAGCCCTCAGAGGGAGACCCAGTACTTC.

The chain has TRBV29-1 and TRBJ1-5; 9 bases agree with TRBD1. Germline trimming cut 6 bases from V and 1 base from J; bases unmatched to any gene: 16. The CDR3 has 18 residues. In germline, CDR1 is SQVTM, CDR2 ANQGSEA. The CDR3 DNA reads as TGCAGCGTCGGTGGGTGCTCACAGGGGGCGTCAAGCAATCAGCCCCAGCATTTT. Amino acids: CSVGGCSQGASSNQPQHF.

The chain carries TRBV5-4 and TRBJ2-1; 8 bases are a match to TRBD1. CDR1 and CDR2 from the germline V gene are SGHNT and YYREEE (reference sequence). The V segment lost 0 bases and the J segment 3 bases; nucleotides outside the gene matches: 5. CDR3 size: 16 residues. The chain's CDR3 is CASSLGYRGDYNEQFF. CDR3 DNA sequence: TGTGCCAGCAGCTTGGGGTACAGGGGGGACTACAATGAGCAGTTCTTC.

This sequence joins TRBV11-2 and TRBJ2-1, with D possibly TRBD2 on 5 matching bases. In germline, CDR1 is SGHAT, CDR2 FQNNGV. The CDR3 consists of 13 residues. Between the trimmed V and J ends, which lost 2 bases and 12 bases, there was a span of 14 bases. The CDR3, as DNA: TGTGCCAGCAGCTTACCCCCCGGGGAAGGGCAGTTCTTC. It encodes CASSLPPGEGQFF.

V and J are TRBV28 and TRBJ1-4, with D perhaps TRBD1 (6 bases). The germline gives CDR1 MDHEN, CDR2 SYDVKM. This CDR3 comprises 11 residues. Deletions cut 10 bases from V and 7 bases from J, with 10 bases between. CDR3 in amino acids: CATGGAEKLFF. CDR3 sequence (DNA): TGTGCCACCGGGGGGGCTGAAAAACTGTTTTTT. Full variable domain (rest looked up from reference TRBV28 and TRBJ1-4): DVKVTQSSRYLVKRTGEKVFLECVQDMDHENMFWYRQDPGLGLRLIYFSYDVKMKEKGDIPEGYSVSREKKERFSLILESASTNQTSMYLCATGGAEKLFFGSGTQLSVL.

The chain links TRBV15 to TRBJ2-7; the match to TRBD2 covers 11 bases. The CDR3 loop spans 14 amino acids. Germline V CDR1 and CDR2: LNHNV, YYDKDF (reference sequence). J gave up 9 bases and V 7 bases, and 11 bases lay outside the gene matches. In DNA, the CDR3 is TGTGCCACCACCGAAGGGACTAGCGGAGGGGGGCAGTACTTC. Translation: CATTEGTSGGGQYF. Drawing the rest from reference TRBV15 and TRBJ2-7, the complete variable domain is DAMVIQNPRYQVTQFGKPVTLSCSQTLNHNVMYWYQQKSSQAPKLLFHYYDKDFNNEADTPDNFQSRRPNTSFCFLDIRSPGLGDTAMYLCATTEGTSGGGQYFGPGTRLTVT.

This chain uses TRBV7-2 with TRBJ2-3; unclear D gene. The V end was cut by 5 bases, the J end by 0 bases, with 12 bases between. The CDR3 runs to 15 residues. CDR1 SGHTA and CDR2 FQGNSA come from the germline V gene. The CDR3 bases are TGTGCCAGCAGCCCCACGCGGATTAGCACAGATACGCAGTATTTT. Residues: CASSPTRISTDTQYF.

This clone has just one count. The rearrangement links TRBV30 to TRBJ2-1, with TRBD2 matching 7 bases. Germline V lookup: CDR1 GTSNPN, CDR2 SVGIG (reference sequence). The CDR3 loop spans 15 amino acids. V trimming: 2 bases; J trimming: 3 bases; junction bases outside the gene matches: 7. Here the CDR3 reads CAWSTQAGSYNEQFF. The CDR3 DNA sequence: TGTGCCTGGAGTACACAAGCGGGGAGCTACAATGAGCAGTTCTTC. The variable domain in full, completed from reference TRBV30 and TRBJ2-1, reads SQTIHQWPATLVQPVGSPLSLECTVEGTSNPNLYWYRQAAGRGLQLLFYSVGIGQISSEVPQNLSASRPQDRQFILSSKKLLLSDSGFYLCAWSTQAGSYNEQFFGPGTRLTVL.

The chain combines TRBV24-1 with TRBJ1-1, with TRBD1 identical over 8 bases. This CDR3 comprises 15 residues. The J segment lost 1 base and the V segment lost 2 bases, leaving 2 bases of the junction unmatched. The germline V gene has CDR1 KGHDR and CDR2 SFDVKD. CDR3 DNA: TGTGCCACCAGTGATTCAGGGGGCGCGAACACTGAAGCTTTCTTT. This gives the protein CATSDSGGANTEAFF.

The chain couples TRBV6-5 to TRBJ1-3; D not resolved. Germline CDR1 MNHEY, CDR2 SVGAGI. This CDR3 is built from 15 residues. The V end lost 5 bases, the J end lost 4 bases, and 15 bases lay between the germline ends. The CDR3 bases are TGTGCCAGCAGTCCGGGTGCTCAAGGAGGAAACACCATATATTTT. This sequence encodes CASSPGAQGGNTIYF.

DNA of the CDR3: TGTGCCAGCAGCTTCGACAGGGGGAATGGCTACACCTTC. This gives the protein CASSFDRGNGYTF. The V and J genes are TRBV7-9 and TRBJ1-2; TRBD1 matches 9 bases. The germline V gene has CDR1 SEHNR and CDR2 FQNEAQ (reference sequence). The trim removed 3 bases at V and 6 bases at J, leaving 2 bases unmatched. The CDR3 runs 13 residues.

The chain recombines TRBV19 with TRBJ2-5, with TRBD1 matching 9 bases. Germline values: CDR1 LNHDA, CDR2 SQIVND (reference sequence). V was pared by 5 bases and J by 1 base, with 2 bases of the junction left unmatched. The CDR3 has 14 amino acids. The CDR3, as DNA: TGTGCCAGTAGTGTACAGGGGGCCCAAGAGACCCAGTACTTC. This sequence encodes CASSVQGAQETQYF.

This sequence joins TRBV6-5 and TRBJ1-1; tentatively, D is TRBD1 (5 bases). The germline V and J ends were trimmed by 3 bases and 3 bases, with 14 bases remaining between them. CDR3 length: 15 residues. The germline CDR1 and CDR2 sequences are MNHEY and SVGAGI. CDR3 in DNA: TGTGCCAGCAGTTATAATTCGCAGGGCGACACTGAAGCTTTCTTT. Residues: CASSYNSQGDTEAFF.

The DNA for the CDR3 is TGCGCCAGCAGCTTGGACGGGAGAGGGACCGGGGAGCTGTTTTTT. This gives the protein CASSLDGRGTGELFF. The V call is TRBV5-1, the J call TRBJ2-2, with D tentatively TRBD2 (6 bases). The germline V gene encodes CDR1 SGHRS and CDR2 YFSETQ. Trimming took off 0 bases at V and 5 bases at J, with 11 bases between the two ends. This CDR3 contains 15 residues.

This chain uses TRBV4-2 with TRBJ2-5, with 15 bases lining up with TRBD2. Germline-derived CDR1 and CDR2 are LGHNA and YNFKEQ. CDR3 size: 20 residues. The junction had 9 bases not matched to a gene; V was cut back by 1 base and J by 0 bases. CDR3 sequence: CASSQGSPGLAGGNQETQYF. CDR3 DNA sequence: TGTGCCAGCAGCCAAGGATCTCCGGGACTAGCGGGGGGAAACCAAGAGACCCAGTACTTC.

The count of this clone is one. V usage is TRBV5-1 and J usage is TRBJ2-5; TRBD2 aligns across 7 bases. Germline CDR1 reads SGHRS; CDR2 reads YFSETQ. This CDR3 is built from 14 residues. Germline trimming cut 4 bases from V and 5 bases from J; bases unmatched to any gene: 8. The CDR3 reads CASSLSAGRETQYF. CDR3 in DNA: TGCGCCAGCAGCCTCTCAGCGGGACGGGAGACCCAGTACTTC.

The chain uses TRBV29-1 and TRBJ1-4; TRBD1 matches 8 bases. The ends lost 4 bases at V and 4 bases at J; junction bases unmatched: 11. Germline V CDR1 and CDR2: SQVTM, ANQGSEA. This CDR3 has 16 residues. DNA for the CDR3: TGCAGCGTTGTAAAACAGGGGGGCGATGGTAATGAAAAACTGTTTTTT. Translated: CSVVKQGGDGNEKLFF.